This passage covers 15 T cell receptor beta chains from one sample sequenced in a study of blood T cell repertoires in COVID-19. Clones were sequenced by immunoSEQ multiplex PCR, and TCRdb holds only the in-frame ones, with some missing. The table has 140,000 to 150,000 clones, 85% to 90% seen once. The sequencing sample was made of peripheral blood. All receptors come from a human donor in a cohort sampled during active COVID-19.

The genes are TRBV5-1 and TRBJ1-4; D unclear. The CDR3 has 14 residues. V was shortened by 4 bases and J by 0 bases, with 7 bases between the two germline ends. The germline gives CDR1 SGHRS, CDR2 YFSETQ. CDR3 nucleotide sequence: TGCGCCAGCAGCCCGTCGGCAACTAATGAAAAACTGTTTTTT. This sequence encodes CASSPSATNEKLFF.

The table lists this clone with a count of one. The V call is TRBV2, the J call TRBJ2-7; 7 bases align to TRBD2. V was pared by 5 bases and J by 3 bases, with 7 bases of the junction left unmatched. This CDR3 is 14 amino acids long. Germline values: CDR1 SNHLY, CDR2 FYNNEI. CDR3 loop: CASSPVGGGYEQYF. CDR3 DNA: TGTGCCAGCAGTCCCGTCGGCGGGGGCTACGAGCAGTACTTC.

The V and J genes are TRBV20-1 and TRBJ2-1, with D uncertain. Germline CDR1 DFQATT, CDR2 SNEGSKA (reference sequence). CDR3 length: 11 amino acids. Here the CDR3 DNA reads TGCAGCACACCTAGGCGCAATGAGCAGTTCTTC. Translation gives CSTPRRNEQFF.

The chain has TRBV25-1 and TRBJ2-3, with D possibly being TRBD1 (6 bases). V lost 6 bases, J lost 3 bases, and 16 bases lay in between. Germline V gene lookup returns CDR1 MGHDK and CDR2 SYGVNS. The CDR3 sequence is 15 residues long. The CDR3 DNA reads TGTGCCAGCAGGGGGGCGGTCGGAGGAACAGATACGCAGTATTTT. Translation: CASRGAVGGTDTQYF.

To note about this clone: A read error may produce the germline difference seen at one junction end. The gene calls are TRBV7-7 and TRBJ2-5, with 11 bases aligning to TRBD1. The CDR3 has 15 residues. Germline V gives CDR1 SSHAT, CDR2 FNYEAQ (reference sequence). The CDR3 sequence is CASSLGTGGQETQYF. The CDR3, as DNA: TGTGCTAGCAGCTTAGGGACAGGGGGCCAAGAGACCCAGTACTTC.

The chain has TRBV6-5 and TRBJ2-2, with 13 bases lining up with TRBD2. The CDR3 totals 16 residues. The trim removed 2 bases at V and 6 bases at J, leaving 3 bases unmatched. Germline CDR1 reads MNHEY; CDR2 reads SVGAGI. The CDR3 loop is CASSYRTSGGPGELFF. CDR3 sequence (DNA): TGTGCCAGCAGTTACAGGACTAGCGGGGGTCCCGGGGAGCTGTTTTTT.

This chain connects TRBV7-2 to TRBJ1-1; maybe TRBD1 (5 bases). Trimming removed 0 bases at V and 11 bases at J, with 25 bases between. Germline values: CDR1 SGHTA, CDR2 FQGNSA. This CDR3 region has 17 residues. The CDR3 is CASSLAWGGSTGKGAFF. The CDR3 region has the DNA TGTGCCAGCAGCTTAGCGTGGGGGGGGTCAACAGGTAAAGGCGCTTTCTTT.

This chain uses TRBV7-3 with TRBJ2-2; TRBD2 might be the D (6 bases). The CDR3 sequence is 17 residues long. With 3 bases removed from V and 1 base from J, the gap between germline ends came to 15 bases. Germline V gene sequence: CDR1 SGHTA, CDR2 FQGTGA. The DNA of the CDR3 is TGTGCCAGCAGCTTCCCCCGGGGAGGTCGGAACACCGGGGAGCTGTTTTTT. This codes for CASSFPRGGRNTGELFF.

This clone was counted between two and nine times. The V call is TRBV4-1, the J call TRBJ2-7, with D possibly matching TRBD1 (5 bases). The V gene's germline CDR1 is MGHRA and CDR2 YSYEKL. Trimming took 0 bases from V and 7 from J, leaving 19 bases between them. The CDR3 runs to 16 residues. The CDR3 loop reads CASSQDRAQAGWEQYF. In DNA, the CDR3 is TGCGCCAGCAGCCAAGATCGGGCCCAAGCAGGGTGGGAGCAGTACTTC.

The chain has TRBV19 and TRBJ2-7; 8 bases line up with TRBD1. CDR3 length: 15 amino acids. Germline V gene lookup returns CDR1 LNHDA and CDR2 SQIVND (reference sequence). With 3 bases clipped from V and 5 bases from J, the junction kept 9 bases outside the gene matches. The CDR3 loop reads CASSISRQGADEQYF. The CDR3 nucleotides are TGTGCCAGTAGTATTAGTAGGCAGGGGGCCGACGAGCAGTACTTC.

This chain uses TRBV6-1 with TRBJ2-3, with TRBD2 matching 9 bases. V shed 3 bases, J shed 2 bases, and the junction held 12 bases outside the gene matches. Germline loops: CDR1 MNHNS, CDR2 SASEGT. CDR3 length: 18 amino acids. CDR3 bases: TGTGCCAGCAGTGATTCCCTGAGTAGCGGGGGATTCACAGATACGCAGTATTTT. Its protein product is CASSDSLSSGGFTDTQYF.

V is TRBV4-3 and J is TRBJ2-1; 7 nucleotides align to TRBD1. The CDR3 covers 20 residues. J was trimmed by 6 bases and V by 0 bases; bases with no gene match: 20. Germline CDR1 LGHNA, CDR2 YSLEER. The CDR3 here is CASSQERPHHRRGRRNEQFF. In DNA form, the CDR3 reads TGCGCCAGCAGCCAAGAACGGCCCCATCATAGAAGGGGGCGTCGCAATGAGCAGTTCTTC.

This clone was picked up one time. CDR3 bases: TGTGCCAGCTCACCAGAGGTTCTACGGGATCAGCCCCAGCATTTT. Translation gives CASSPEVLRDQPQHF. The V and J genes are TRBV18 and TRBJ1-5, with D uncertain. The V end lost 2 bases, the J end lost 5 bases, and 13 bases lay between the germline ends. Germline V gives CDR1 KGHSH, CDR2 LQKENI. The CDR3 length is 15 residues. The variable domain in full, with the rest retrieved from reference TRBV18 and TRBJ1-5, is NAGVMQNPRHLVRRRGQEARLRCSPMKGHSHVYWYRQLPEEGLKFMVYLQKENIIDESGMPKERFSAEFPKEGPSILRIQQVVRGDSAAYFCASSPEVLRDQPQHFGDGTRLSIL.

The rearrangement links TRBV4-2 to TRBJ2-3; the D gene is possibly TRBD2 (6 bases). CDR3 length: 15 residues. Germline assignment: CDR1 LGHNA and CDR2 YNFKEQ. V shed 0 bases and J shed 2 bases, with 9 bases lying between them. The CDR3 here is CASSQEGGPTDTQYF. CDR3 nucleotide sequence: TGTGCCAGCAGCCAAGAGGGGGGACCCACAGATACGCAGTATTTT.

The chain has TRBV7-8 and TRBJ2-3; D perhaps matches TRBD2 (5 bases). Germline V gene sequence: CDR1 SGHVS, CDR2 FQNEAQ. Trimming pared 1 base from V and 0 bases from J, leaving 11 bases between. The CDR3 contains 16 residues. The DNA of the CDR3 is TGTGCCAGCAGCTTAGTGAGCGGCCATAGCACAGATACGCAGTATTTT. It encodes CASSLVSGHSTDTQYF.